This T cell receptor (beta chain) was recovered during a study of blood T cell repertoires in COVID-19. Study-level information: There were acute and convalescent COVID-19 samples, and they came from the United States, Italy and Spain. Sample material is recorded as cDNA or gDNA derived from T cells, B-cell-depleted T cells, or PBMCs.

Per the authors' pipeline: Estimation of nucleated cell counts was performed using reference gene primer amplification. Clones were sequenced by immunoSEQ multiplex PCR, and TCRdb holds only the in-frame ones, with some missing. The DNA was the basis for D and trimming; V, J and clone size are from that table. The data hold over 60,000 clones, with more than 75% observed a single time. Germline V lookup: CDR1 SGHRS, CDR2 YFSETQ. With 0 bases clipped from V and 6 bases from J, the junction kept 3 bases outside the gene matches. The CDR3 has 14 amino acids. The sample taken for sequencing was peripheral blood. This chain joins TRBV5-1 and TRBJ2-3; 8 bases align to TRBD1. This clonotype was sampled from an older man with active or convalescent COVID-19. CDR3 residues: CASSLGTGLDTQYF. The CDR3 coding sequence is TGCGCCAGCAGCTTGGGGACAGGGTTGGATACGCAGTATTTT.